This passage covers 25 T cell receptor beta chains from one sample sequenced in a study of blood T cell repertoires in COVID-19. Measured with immunoSEQ multiplex PCR; TCRdb has only the in-frame clones, and not every one. The table has 400,000 or so clones, more than 85% seen once; the top ten hold over 2.5%. The sequencing input was peripheral blood. These receptors originate from a human donor in a cohort sampled during active COVID-19.

This chain uses TRBV9 with TRBJ1-2, with TRBD1 matching over 7 bases. Losses at the gene ends were 4 bases for V and 2 bases for J; bases not matched to a gene: 5. CDR3 length: 14 amino acids. Germline V gene data show CDR1 as SGDLS and CDR2 as YYNGEE. The CDR3 DNA follows: TGTGCCAGCAGCCGCCGGACAGGAAACTATGGCTACACCTTC. Translated, it gives CASSRRTGNYGYTF.

This clone was observed once. V gene TRBV29-1 combines with J gene TRBJ1-1, with D hard to call. The CDR3 has 14 amino acids. Germline CDR1 and CDR2: SQVTM and ANQGSEA. The CDR3 loop is CSTFPTPGNTEAFF. Written as DNA, the CDR3 is TGCAGTACTTTCCCAACCCCAGGGAACACTGAAGCTTTCTTT.

The chain uses TRBV28 and TRBJ1-6; D is unresolved. V dropped 4 bases and J dropped 2 bases, with 9 bases sitting between them. Germline-derived CDR1 and CDR2 are MDHEN and SYDVKM. The CDR3 loop spans 15 amino acids. The CDR3 spells CASSSEATYNSPLHF. The CDR3 bases are TGTGCCAGCAGTTCAGAGGCCACCTATAATTCACCCCTCCACTTT.

The chain recombines TRBV5-1 with TRBJ1-2; possibly TRBD1 for D (5 bases). CDR1 and CDR2 (germline): SGHRS, YFSETQ. V was clipped by 0 bases and J by 7 bases, with 13 bases between them. This CDR3 contains 14 residues. CDR3 residues: CASSLDYGAGGYTF. The CDR3 bases are TGCGCCAGCAGCTTGGATTATGGGGCCGGTGGCTACACCTTC.

The chain links TRBV6-1 to TRBJ1-5, with TRBD1 identical over 7 bases. The CDR3 spans 14 residues. In germline, CDR1 is MNHNS, CDR2 SASEGT. The V and J ends lost 1 base and 6 bases, in that order; junction bases with no gene match: 3. The CDR3 is CASSEGQGGQPQHF. As DNA, the CDR3 is TGTGCCAGCAGTGAAGGTCAGGGGGGTCAGCCCCAGCATTTT.

The chain uses TRBV5-1 and TRBJ2-1; the match to TRBD2 covers 7 bases. V shed 0 bases, J shed 7 bases, and the junction held 7 bases outside the gene matches. The germline V gene has CDR1 SGHRS and CDR2 YFSETQ. CDR3 size: 15 residues. The CDR3 region has the DNA TGCGCCAGCAGCTTGGATTCAGCGGGGACTAATGAGCAGTTCTTC. As protein: CASSLDSAGTNEQFF.

The chain uses TRBV6-5 and TRBJ1-2; D is uncertain. V shed 3 bases and J shed 7 bases, with 9 bases lying between them. The CDR3 covers 12 residues. CDR1 is MNHEY, CDR2 SVGAGI, per germline. The CDR3 sequence is CASSYSGFGYTF. CDR3 bases: TGTGCCAGCAGTTATTCGGGATTTGGCTACACCTTC.

The J gene is TRBJ2-5, the V gene TRBV3-1 (or the pseudogene TRBV3-2); perhaps TRBD2 as D (7 bases). Deletions cut 7 bases from V and 0 bases from J, with 18 bases between. In germline, CDR1 is LGHDT, CDR2 YNNKEL (reference sequence). The CDR3 is 16 residues long. The CDR3 protein is CASTSGASGYQETQYF. The CDR3 nucleotides read TGTGCCAGCACCTCAGGGGCTAGCGGATACCAAGAGACCCAGTACTTC.

The J gene is TRBJ2-2, the V gene TRBV19; D remains unclear. The V end lost 3 bases, the J end lost 0 bases, and 8 bases lay between the germline ends. Germline lookup yields CDR1 LNHDA and CDR2 SQIVND (reference sequence). The CDR3 spans 15 residues. In nucleotides, the CDR3 is TGTGCCAGTAGTATTGCAGGAACGAACACCGGGGAGCTGTTTTTT. It codes for CASSIAGTNTGELFF.

V gene TRBV7-3 combines with J gene TRBJ2-2; tentatively, D is TRBD2 (7 bases). Germline V gene lookup returns CDR1 SGHTA and CDR2 FQGTGA. Trimming removed 5 bases at V and 5 bases at J, with 18 bases between. The CDR3 is 16 amino acids. The CDR3 bases are TGTGCCAGCAGCCCCACGGGGGGCGAGGGGACCGGGGAGCTGTTTTTT. This gives the protein CASSPTGGEGTGELFF.

The genes are TRBV28 and TRBJ2-1, with D maybe TRBD1 (6 bases). In germline, CDR1 is MDHEN, CDR2 SYDVKM. This CDR3 comprises 21 residues. The V gene lost 5 bases and the J gene lost 4 bases, with 33 bases spanning the gap. This chain's CDR3 is CASSKRLFVLAQDSGYNEQFF. The CDR3 nucleotides are TGTGCCAGCAGTAAAAGGTTATTCGTATTGGCGCAGGACAGCGGTTACAATGAGCAGTTCTTC. Filled out from reference TRBV28 and TRBJ2-1, the complete variable domain reads DVKVTQSSRYLVKRTGEKVFLECVQDMDHENMFWYRQDPGLGLRLIYFSYDVKMKEKGDIPEGYSVSREKKERFSLILESASTNQTSMYLCASSKRLFVLAQDSGYNEQFFGPGTRLTVL.

The V call is TRBV19, the J call TRBJ1-1; D uncertain. With 5 bases removed from V and 0 bases from J, the gap between germline ends came to 10 bases. The CDR3 has 14 amino acids. Germline values: CDR1 LNHDA, CDR2 SQIVND (reference sequence). CDR3 sequence reads: CASSGAVLNTEAFF. CDR3 nucleotide sequence: TGTGCCAGTAGTGGAGCGGTTTTGAACACTGAAGCTTTCTTT.

V and J are TRBV5-1 and TRBJ1-2, with 8 bases matching TRBD1. Unmatched junction bases numbered 0, after V lost 3 bases and J lost 2 bases. This CDR3 comprises 13 residues. Germline loops: CDR1 SGHRS, CDR2 YFSETQ. The CDR3 sequence: CASSWTGNYGYTF. The DNA for the CDR3 is TGCGCCAGCAGCTGGACAGGGAACTATGGCTACACCTTC.

This clone was found a few times. The J gene is TRBJ1-1, the V gene TRBV7-2, with D possibly matching TRBD1 (6 bases). This CDR3 contains 15 residues. Between the trimmed V and J ends, which lost 6 bases and 2 bases, there was a span of 16 bases. Germline V gene lookup returns CDR1 SGHTA and CDR2 FQGNSA. CDR3 DNA: TGTGCCAGCAGGTCAACAGGGATTAGAAACACTGAAGCTTTCTTT. This gives the protein CASRSTGIRNTEAFF.

This chain connects TRBV27 to TRBJ1-2; 8 positions match TRBD1. The V gene's germline CDR1 is MNHEY and CDR2 SMNVEV (reference sequence). This CDR3 comprises 16 residues. The V gene end was trimmed by 3 bases and the J gene end by 5 bases; junction bases not matched to a gene: 11. CDR3 coding DNA: TGTGCCAGCAGTTTCCGGTTTACAGGGGGTCGATATGGCTACACCTTC. Translation gives CASSFRFTGGRYGYTF.

The chain combines TRBV29-1 with TRBJ1-2; 9 bases align to TRBD1. There are 16 residues in the CDR3. Germline-derived CDR1 and CDR2 are SQVTM and ANQGSEA. The V and J ends lost 6 bases and 4 bases, in that order; junction bases with no gene match: 15. The CDR3 spells CSVTAGQGVLSYGYTF. In DNA form, the CDR3 reads TGCAGCGTAACAGCGGGACAGGGTGTCCTTAGCTATGGCTACACCTTC. Complete variable domain (other parts from reference TRBV29-1 and TRBJ1-2): SAVISQKPSRDICQRGTSLTIQCQVDSQVTMMFWYRQQPGQSLTLIATANQGSEATYESGFVIDKFPISRPNLTFSTLTVSNMSPEDSSIYLCSVTAGQGVLSYGYTFGSGTRLTVV.

This clone has just one count. The J gene is TRBJ2-5, the V gene TRBV15; 7 bases fit TRBD1. Trimming took 0 bases from V and 5 from J; bases not matched to a gene: 6. The germline CDR1 and CDR2 sequences are LNHNV and YYDKDF (reference sequence). The CDR3 totals 15 residues. The CDR3 nucleotides are TGTGCCACCAGCAGAGATGGGACAGAAACTGAGACCCAGTACTTC. It codes for CATSRDGTETETQYF.

This sequence joins TRBV6-5 and TRBJ2-1, with D possibly TRBD1 on 5 matching bases. Per the germline V gene, CDR1 is MNHEY and CDR2 is SVGAGI. Trimming cost V 6 bases and J 8 bases, with 20 bases left between them. This CDR3 has 15 residues. The CDR3 DNA follows: TGTGCCAGCAGGGTAGGAAGGGGTGAGTGGGATGAGCAGTTCTTC. Its translation: CASRVGRGEWDEQFF.

The J gene is TRBJ1-6, the V gene TRBV20-1, with unresolved D. The CDR3 runs to 13 residues. The germline V and J ends were trimmed by 3 bases and 9 bases, with 12 bases remaining between them. Germline values: CDR1 DFQATT, CDR2 SNEGSKA (reference sequence). The CDR3 sequence: CSASPRGFSPLHF. The DNA for the CDR3 is TGCAGTGCTAGTCCCCGCGGGTTTTCACCCCTCCACTTT.

The chain links TRBV2 to TRBJ1-2; tentatively, D is TRBD1 (6 bases). This CDR3 is 16 amino acids long. The germline gives CDR1 SNHLY, CDR2 FYNNEI. V was trimmed by 2 bases and J by 4 bases, leaving 17 bases between them. Here the CDR3 DNA reads TGTGCCAGCAGTGAAAGGGGGGGGAATTCTATCTATGGCTACACCTTC. Translated: CASSERGGNSIYGYTF. Complete variable domain (other parts from reference TRBV2 and TRBJ1-2): EPEVTQTPSHQVTQMGQEVILRCVPISNHLYFYWYRQILGQKVEFLVSFYNNEISEKSEIFDDQFSVERPDGSNFTLKIRSTKLEDSAMYFCASSERGGNSIYGYTFGSGTRLTVV.

This clone occurred a few times. The J gene is TRBJ1-1, the V gene TRBV6-1; D is unresolved. The CDR3 is made up of 11 amino acids. Germline CDR1 reads MNHNS; CDR2 reads SASEGT. The ends were cut back, 3 bases at V and 10 bases at J, with 9 bases in the middle. For the CDR3, the DNA is TGTGCCAGCAGTGACACCCGGGGAGCTTTCTTT. Protein: CASSDTRGAFF.

The J gene is TRBJ1-1, the V gene TRBV4-1; D might be TRBD1 (6 bases). The germline V and J ends were trimmed by 1 base and 2 bases, with 11 bases remaining between them. Germline CDR1 MGHRA, CDR2 YSYEKL. This CDR3 spans 15 amino acids. This CDR3 reads CASSQVGGKNTEAFF. The CDR3 DNA reads as TGCGCCAGCAGCCAAGTAGGGGGAAAAAACACTGAAGCTTTCTTT.

This clone was recorded only once. The chain is built from TRBV5-6 and TRBJ1-2; D gene unclear. The germline CDR1 and CDR2 sequences are SGHDT and YYEEEE. The CDR3 runs to 13 residues. V lost 1 base and J 2 bases, leaving 6 bases between the germline ends. The CDR3, as DNA: TGTGCCAGCAGCTTGCCGGTAAACTATGGCTACACCTTC. Translation gives CASSLPVNYGYTF.

The rearrangement links TRBV5-4 to TRBJ2-7; perhaps TRBD2 as D (7 bases). Germline V gene lookup returns CDR1 SGHNT and CDR2 YYREEE (reference sequence). The CDR3 covers 15 residues. Trimming pared 4 bases from V and 6 bases from J, leaving 20 bases between. In nucleotides, the CDR3 is TGTGCCAGCAGCCCCTGGGTGAGGGGGGGTTCCGAGCAGTACTTC. Its translation is CASSPWVRGGSEQYF.

This clone was recorded once. V is TRBV30 and J is TRBJ2-7; TRBD1 might be the D (5 bases). Between the trimmed V and J ends, which lost 0 bases and 9 bases, there was a span of 15 bases. Germline CDR1 GTSNPN, CDR2 SVGIG (reference sequence). The CDR3 has 13 residues. CDR3 loop: CAWSVQDAGVQYF. In DNA form, the CDR3 reads TGTGCCTGGAGTGTACAGGACGCTGGGGTGCAGTACTTC.